Each of the 23 T cell receptor beta chains below was sequenced from the same sample in a study of blood T cell repertoires in COVID-19. The table came from immunoSEQ multiplex PCR; TCRdb's copy has only in-frame clones and leaves some out. Of fewer than 600,000 clones in the sample, 80% to 90% were seen once. Sequencing used peripheral blood. These receptors came from a man aged 18 to 35 with COVID-19, enrolled during active disease.

V is TRBV4-1 and J is TRBJ1-1; D ambiguous. The CDR3 contains 14 residues. Trimming took off 3 bases at V and 1 base at J, with 9 bases between the two ends. CDR1 MGHRA and CDR2 YSYEKL come from the germline V gene. The CDR3 DNA sequence: TGCGCCAGCAGCCATTCGACGGGGAACACTGAAGCTTTCTTT. Residues: CASSHSTGNTEAFF.

The chain combines TRBV24-1 with TRBJ1-1; no clear D gene. The CDR3 is 15 residues long. Germline loops: CDR1 KGHDR, CDR2 SFDVKD. Between the trimmed V and J ends, which lost 2 bases and 0 bases, there was a span of 9 bases. The CDR3 nucleotides read TGTGCCACCAGTGATTATGGTCAGATGAACACTGAAGCTTTCTTT. It encodes CATSDYGQMNTEAFF.

This clone was counted once. The genes are TRBV4-1 and TRBJ2-5; D is undetermined. V was cut by 3 bases and J by 5 bases, with 10 bases left in between. Germline CDR1 and CDR2: MGHRA and YSYEKL. There are 13 residues in the CDR3. The CDR3 nucleotides read TGCGCCAGCAGCCAGGCTAGACCGGAGACCCAGTACTTC. Translating gives CASSQARPETQYF.

This sequence joins TRBV7-2 and TRBJ2-3; maybe TRBD1 (5 bases). The CDR3 loop spans 15 amino acids. V was shortened by 1 base and J by 4 bases, with 12 bases between the two germline ends. Germline CDR1 SGHTA, CDR2 FQGNSA. The CDR3 loop is CASSLVGVRADTQYF. The CDR3, as DNA: TGTGCCAGCAGCTTAGTAGGGGTACGCGCAGATACGCAGTATTTT.

The genes are TRBV5-6 and TRBJ2-3; no clear D gene. This CDR3 has 16 amino acids. Germline V gene sequence: CDR1 SGHDT, CDR2 YYEEEE. V gave up 0 bases and J gave up 0 bases, with 11 bases separating them. The CDR3 reads CASSLDAGSSTDTQYF. Here the CDR3 DNA reads TGTGCCAGCAGCTTGGATGCAGGCTCTAGCACAGATACGCAGTATTTT.

This sequence joins TRBV4-2 and TRBJ2-2; TRBD2 matches at 8 bases. V lost 4 bases and J lost 4; bases outside the gene matches: 8. The CDR3 is 16 residues long. In germline, CDR1 is LGHNA, CDR2 YNFKEQ. The CDR3 region has the DNA TGTGCCAGCAGCCTCGGGGACGGGAGGGTCACCGGGGAGCTGTTTTTT. This codes for CASSLGDGRVTGELFF.

Details on this clone: The sample carries other DNA sequences with the same CDR3. The chain couples TRBV19 to TRBJ1-5; 7 bases are shared with TRBD1. V shed 9 bases, J shed 7 bases, and the junction held 12 bases outside the gene matches. The CDR3 runs to 14 residues. Germline-derived CDR1 and CDR2 are LNHDA and SQIVND (reference sequence). The CDR3 nucleotides are TGTGCCAGCACCTCGACAGGGTCTGGGCAGCCCCAGCATTTT. Translated, it gives CASTSTGSGQPQHF.

The chain employs TRBV6-5 and TRBJ1-4; 8 nucleotides match TRBD1. The trim removed 4 bases at V and 8 bases at J, leaving 9 bases unmatched. The CDR3 consists of 15 residues. The germline V gene has CDR1 MNHEY and CDR2 SVGAGI. CDR3 sequence reads: CASSFDRGDREKLFF. The CDR3 nucleotides read TGTGCCAGCAGTTTCGACAGGGGTGACCGCGAAAAACTGTTTTTT.

The V gene is TRBV28, the J gene TRBJ1-3; no reliable D call. In germline, CDR1 is MDHEN, CDR2 SYDVKM. The CDR3 totals 15 residues. V was clipped by 4 bases and J by 4 bases, with 14 bases between them. The CDR3 DNA follows: TGTGCCAGCAGTTCACCGAGGGTCCTCGGAAACACCATATATTTT. As protein: CASSSPRVLGNTIYF.

This chain links TRBV6-1 with TRBJ2-2, with D hard to call. CDR3 length equals 12 residues. The germline V gene has CDR1 MNHNS and CDR2 SASEGT. Trimming removed 5 bases at V and 4 bases at J, with 5 bases between. CDR3: CASSRSTGELFF. CDR3 DNA: TGTGCCAGCAGTCGGAGCACCGGGGAGCTGTTTTTT.

This clone was counted a few times. This sequence joins TRBV2 and TRBJ1-5, with D possibly matching TRBD1 (5 bases). Per the germline V gene, CDR1 is SNHLY and CDR2 is FYNNEI. The CDR3 consists of 15 residues. V lost 6 bases and J lost 1, with 13 bases in between. The DNA of the CDR3 is TGTGCCAGCAGGGGCCCCGGGGGAAGCAATCAGCCCCAGCATTTT. Residues: CASRGPGGSNQPQHF.

The J gene is TRBJ2-1, the V gene TRBV5-4; 9 nucleotides line up with TRBD2. This CDR3 is built from 15 residues. Looked up from germline, CDR1 is SGHNT and CDR2 is YYREEE (reference sequence). Trimming at V came to 0 bases and at J to 4 bases, leaving 2 bases not matched to a gene. The CDR3 nucleotides are TGTGCCAGCAGCTTGGAGCTAGCGGGATACAATGAGCAGTTCTTC. Translating it yields CASSLELAGYNEQFF.

The chain joins TRBV4-2 to TRBJ2-7; a possible D gene is TRBD1 (5 bases). Germline V gene data show CDR1 as LGHNA and CDR2 as YNFKEQ. The CDR3 is made up of 15 amino acids. V was cut by 0 bases and J by 3 bases, with 12 bases left in between. DNA for the CDR3: TGTGCCAGCAGCCAAGACCTACAGGCGTACTACGAGCAGTACTTC. Its translation: CASSQDLQAYYEQYF.

The rearrangement joins TRBV2 to TRBJ1-4; D might be TRBD1 (6 bases). The V gene lost 6 bases and the J gene lost 1 base, with 9 bases spanning the gap. The CDR3 is 14 amino acids. Germline V CDR1 and CDR2: SNHLY, FYNNEI. CDR3 amino acids: CASSPRGTNEKLFF. In nucleotides, the CDR3 is TGTGCCAGCAGCCCCAGGGGAACTAATGAAAAACTGTTTTTT. Drawing the rest from reference TRBV2 and TRBJ1-4, the complete variable domain is EPEVTQTPSHQVTQMGQEVILRCVPISNHLYFYWYRQILGQKVEFLVSFYNNEISEKSEIFDDQFSVERPDGSNFTLKIRSTKLEDSAMYFCASSPRGTNEKLFFGSGTQLSVL.

J is TRBJ2-7 and V is TRBV5-1; 7 nucleotides agree with TRBD1. Germline V gene lookup returns CDR1 SGHRS and CDR2 YFSETQ. The CDR3 contains 14 residues. Losses at the gene ends were 4 bases for V and 1 base for J; bases not matched to a gene: 5. The CDR3 is CASSQGTASYEQYF. Here the CDR3 DNA reads TGCGCCAGCAGCCAAGGGACAGCTTCCTACGAGCAGTACTTC.

The genes are TRBV7-9 and TRBJ2-7; 9 bases fit TRBD1. With V trimmed by 4 bases and J by 5 bases, 12 bases remained unmatched. Germline CDR1 SEHNR, CDR2 FQNEAQ (reference sequence). This CDR3 spans 16 amino acids. CDR3 sequence: CASSSTPGQGGDEQYF. CDR3 DNA sequence: TGTGCCAGCAGCTCGACCCCGGGACAGGGAGGGGACGAGCAGTACTTC.

The rearrangement uses TRBV10-3 and TRBJ2-1, with 14 bases identical to TRBD2. The CDR3 is made up of 21 amino acids. Germline CDR1 is ENHRY and CDR2 is SYGVKD. V lost 8 bases to trimming and J lost 0 bases; unmatched junction nucleotides: 18. The CDR3 loop reads CAISYPETSGRAGSSYNEQFF. DNA of the CDR3: TGTGCCATCTCCTACCCCGAGACTAGCGGGAGGGCCGGGAGCTCCTACAATGAGCAGTTCTTC.

The genes are TRBV20-1 and TRBJ2-5; no clear D gene. Germline CDR1 reads DFQATT; CDR2 reads SNEGSKA (reference sequence). V lost 5 bases, J lost 7 bases, and 11 bases lay in between. CDR3 length equals 11 residues. CDR3 DNA sequence: TGCAGTGCTCAAAGTACTGGGACCCAGTACTTC. Translation gives CSAQSTGTQYF.

This chain joins TRBV2 and TRBJ2-1; 7 bases map to TRBD2. Germline V gene data show CDR1 as SNHLY and CDR2 as FYNNEI. J was trimmed by 10 bases and V by 7 bases; bases with no gene match: 10. This CDR3 comprises 13 residues. The CDR3 region is CASTQGLYSEQFF. As DNA, the CDR3 is TGTGCCAGCACCCAGGGACTATACAGCGAGCAGTTCTTC.

The gene calls are TRBV19 and TRBJ2-1; the match to TRBD2 covers 8 bases. Germline CDR1 is LNHDA and CDR2 is SQIVND (reference sequence). V was clipped by 6 bases and J by 4 bases; unmatched bases: 5. The CDR3 contains 14 residues. The CDR3: CASRDLAGYNEQFF. The DNA for the CDR3 is TGTGCCAGTAGGGATTTAGCGGGGTACAATGAGCAGTTCTTC. Complete variable domain (other parts from reference TRBV19 and TRBJ2-1): DGGITQSPKYLFRKEGQNVTLSCEQNLNHDAMYWYRQDPGQGLRLIYYSQIVNDFQKGDIAEGYSVSREKKESFPLTVTSAQKNPTAFYLCASRDLAGYNEQFFGPGTRLTVL.

This sequence joins TRBV15 and TRBJ2-7; D possibly corresponds to TRBD2 (5 bases). Germline CDR1 LNHNV, CDR2 YYDKDF (reference sequence). Trimming shortened V by 0 bases and J by 0 bases, and 6 bases separated the two germline ends. This CDR3 comprises 14 residues. CDR3 loop: CATSREGLSYEQYF. In DNA form, the CDR3 reads TGTGCCACCAGCAGAGAAGGACTCTCCTACGAGCAGTACTTC.

The DNA of the CDR3 is TGTGCCACCAGTGGGTCTAGCGGGAATCTCCAAGAGACCCAGTACTTC. This sequence encodes CATSGSSGNLQETQYF. The chain carries TRBV24-1 and TRBJ2-5, with 9 bases fitting TRBD2. The germline V gene encodes CDR1 KGHDR and CDR2 SFDVKD. There are 16 residues in the CDR3. V trimming: 5 bases; J trimming: 1 base; junction bases outside the gene matches: 7.

In its sample, this clone was seen once. The chain has TRBV5-1 and TRBJ2-1; 9 bases agree with TRBD2. The germline V gene encodes CDR1 SGHRS and CDR2 YFSETQ. V shed 4 bases and J 8 bases; nucleotides not matched to a gene: 10. The length of the CDR3 is 15 residues. The CDR3 reads CASSRSGSSVDEQFF. The CDR3 nucleotides are TGCGCCAGCAGCCGTAGCGGGAGCTCTGTCGATGAGCAGTTCTTC.